The sequence of this TCR beta chain was determined in a study of shared clonotypes between healthy human individuals. The study's findings and limits: Sampling involved blood alone; tissue repertoires likely differ.

About this clone: Its antigen is not known.

Only in-frame clones appear in the TCRdb table, and some are missing; sequencing was by immunoSEQ multiplex PCR. The table lists a few million clones, just over 90% of them singletons. CD4+ cells underwent separation, giving CD45RA+ naive and CD45RA-negative memory subsets. Specimen: naive CD4+ T cells sorted from blood. Subset: CD45RA+ positively selected. The TCR sequence derives from a man between 18 and 35 years old in good health.

The chain's CDR3 is CASSATSFPNEQFF. Here the CDR3 DNA reads TGTGCCAGCAGCGCGACTAGTTTCCCCAATGAGCAGTTCTTC. The chain joins TRBV9 to TRBJ2-1; D may be TRBD2 (6 bases). The V and J ends lost 3 bases and 6 bases respectively, with 13 bases between them. CDR3 length: 14 residues. Germline loops: CDR1 SGDLS, CDR2 YYNGEE.